This TCR beta chain was identified during a study of shared clonotypes between healthy human individuals. Turning to the study itself: Donor ages ranged 18 to 49 years: two women, a few men.

Germline V gives CDR1 MNHNY, CDR2 SVGAGI (reference sequence). Trimming at V came to 9 bases and at J to 5 bases, leaving 13 bases not matched to a gene. The CDR3 spans 16 residues. The protocol was immunoSEQ multiplex PCR, while the TCRdb copy is restricted to in-frame clones and leaves out a portion. The sample has some 660,000 clones; approximately 73% are singletons. This clonotype was sampled from a woman aged 25-40 years in good health. The rearrangement joins TRBV6-6 to TRBJ2-1; TRBD1 agrees at 10 bases. Source material: memory CD4+ T cells sorted from blood. The subset is: CD45RA-negative fraction. The CDR3, as DNA: TGTGCCAGTAGAAGAACCGGGACAGGGGTTAACAATGAGCAGTTCTTC. Translation gives CASRRTGTGVNNEQFF.